This T cell receptor beta chain came from a study of cytomegalovirus exposure and HLA in healthy donors. Healthy individuals who donated bone marrow served as the donors. Researchers ran the PCR with 60 Vbeta and 13 Jbeta primers. Sequencing was performed with immunoSEQ multiplex PCR; in TCRdb, only in-frame clones are kept and a portion is missing. The sample has about 120,000 clones, 74% seen once. The CDR3 totals 14 residues. V lost 7 bases, J lost 8 bases, and 7 bases stayed unmatched. Looked up from germline, CDR1 is WSHSY and CDR2 is SAAADI. General study findings and limits: Apparent HLA restriction characterized most CMV-associated TCR beta chains in a later analysis.

Comments on this clone: Its antigen is unknown.

Sequencing was performed on PBMCs. The rearrangement uses TRBV10-2 and TRBJ2-1; 11 bases match TRBD2. The source of this sequence is a human donor in good health. The CDR3 reads CASTPLAGVYEQFF. The CDR3 DNA reads TGCGCCAGCACCCCACTAGCGGGAGTGTATGAGCAGTTCTTC.